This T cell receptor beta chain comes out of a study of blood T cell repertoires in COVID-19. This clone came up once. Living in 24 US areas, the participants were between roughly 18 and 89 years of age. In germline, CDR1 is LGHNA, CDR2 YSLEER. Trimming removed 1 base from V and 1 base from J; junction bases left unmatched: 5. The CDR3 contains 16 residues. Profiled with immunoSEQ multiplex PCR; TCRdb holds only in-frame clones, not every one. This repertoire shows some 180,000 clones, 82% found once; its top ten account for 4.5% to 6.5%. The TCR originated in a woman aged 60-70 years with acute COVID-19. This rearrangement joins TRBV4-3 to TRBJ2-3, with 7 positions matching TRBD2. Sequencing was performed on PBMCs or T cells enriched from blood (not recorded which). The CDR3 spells CASSQGRGGGTDTQYF. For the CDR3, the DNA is TGCGCCAGCAGCCAAGGTCGTGGGGGGGGCACAGATACGCAGTATTTT.